Presented here are 9 T cell receptor beta chains from one specimen sequenced in a study of T cell responses to AZD1222 COVID-19 vaccine (dated by TCRdb to the early 2020s). Library construction relied on the immunoSEQ multiplex PCR assay. In its TCRdb copy, this immuneACCESS table keeps in-frame sequences only and misses some clones. Where compared with another copy, unresolved V genes explain less than half of these, and the others have no known cause. This sample gives about 150,000 clones in total; 91% of them show up just once. The ten top clones hold around 6.9% of the sample. In the paper's terms, the time point label means: about 28 days (+/-7) after the second vaccine dose. The treatment or condition label, as the study defines it: meningococcal conjugate vaccine given as trial control. The source material was peripheral blood, sampled 28 days after the second dose of the MenACWY control vaccine. These TCRs come from an adult who received the MenACWY meningococcal vaccine as a control.

The chain employs TRBV4-3 and TRBJ2-5; D not certain. Per the germline V gene, CDR1 is LGHNA and CDR2 is YSLEER. Trimming removed 1 base at V and 0 bases at J, with 12 bases between. This CDR3 has 16 residues. DNA for the CDR3: TGCGCCAGCAGCCAAGGTTATGCGGAACACCAAGAGACCCAGTACTTC. Its protein is CASSQGYAEHQETQYF.

Points on this clone: One junction end disagrees with the germline gene, perhaps due to a read error. The V and J genes are TRBV5-1 and TRBJ2-3; D ambiguous. The CDR3 loop spans 16 amino acids. CDR1 and CDR2 (germline): SGHRS, YFSETQ. In DNA, the CDR3 is TGCGCCAGCAGTTTGGACCTACCGGCGGGCACAGATACGCAGTATTTT. It encodes CASSLDLPAGTDTQYF.

The chain couples TRBV20-1 to TRBJ2-3; no firm D call. V dropped 8 bases and J dropped 5 bases, with 8 bases sitting between them. There are 10 residues in the CDR3. Germline CDR1 and CDR2: DFQATT and SNEGSKA (reference sequence). DNA for the CDR3: TGCAGTACCCTTAGAGATACGCAGTATTTT. Amino acid sequence: CSTLRDTQYF.

The chain uses TRBV7-8 and TRBJ2-2; D gene uncertain. Germline V gene sequence: CDR1 SGHVS, CDR2 FQNEAQ. V was pared by 5 bases and J by 8 bases, with 9 bases between. The CDR3 covers 12 residues. This chain's CDR3 is CASSLRRGELFF. The DNA for the CDR3 is TGTGCCAGCAGCCTCCGCCGAGGGGAGCTGTTTTTT.

J is TRBJ2-7 and V is TRBV6-5, with a possible D match to TRBD2 (5 bases). The V end was cut by 7 bases, the J end by 2 bases, with 18 bases between. CDR3 size: 15 residues. From germline, CDR1 is MNHEY and CDR2 SVGAGI. For the CDR3, the DNA is TGTGCCAGCATAAGTGGAGGAGAGTGGACCTACGAGCAGTACTTC. Translating it yields CASISGGEWTYEQYF.

The chain joins TRBV9 to TRBJ1-2; TRBD1 might be the D (6 bases). The CDR3 runs to 15 residues. The V end lost 0 bases, the J end lost 8 bases, and 17 bases lay between the germline ends. Germline lookup yields CDR1 SGDLS and CDR2 YYNGEE. CDR3 region: CASSVAGGTSGGYTF. The CDR3 bases are TGTGCCAGCAGCGTAGCTGGGGGCACCTCGGGGGGCTACACCTTC.

The table lists this clone with a count of one. J is TRBJ2-7 and V is TRBV9, with D perhaps TRBD2 (7 bases). The CDR3 extends over 16 amino acids. Germline loops: CDR1 SGDLS, CDR2 YYNGEE. V lost 4 bases, J lost 7 bases, and 24 bases lay in between. CDR3 residues: CASSSTYSGGAREQYF. The DNA of the CDR3 is TGTGCCAGCAGCTCCACCTACAGTGGGGGGGCGCGTGAGCAGTACTTC. Complete variable domain (other parts from reference TRBV9 and TRBJ2-7): DSGVTQTPKHLITATGQRVTLRCSPRSGDLSVYWYQQSLDQGLQFLIQYYNGEERAKGNILERFSAQQFPDLHSELNLSSLELGDSALYFCASSSTYSGGAREQYFGPGTRLTVT.

J is TRBJ2-1 and V is TRBV11-2; D is undetermined. Looked up from germline, CDR1 is SGHAT and CDR2 is FQNNGV. This CDR3 contains 13 residues. V was cut by 1 base and J by 4 bases, with 5 bases left in between. CDR3 protein: CASSLGEYNEQFF. CDR3 DNA sequence: TGTGCCAGCAGCTTAGGGGAATACAATGAGCAGTTCTTC.

This chain connects TRBV2 to TRBJ1-1, with D hard to call. This CDR3 region has 11 residues. V lost 2 bases to trimming and J lost 5 bases, with 3 bases between them. CDR1 is SNHLY, CDR2 FYNNEI, per germline. CDR3 in amino acids: CASSEWTEAFF. The DNA of the CDR3 is TGTGCCAGCAGTGAATGGACTGAAGCTTTCTTT. The full variable domain, in which reference TRBV2 and TRBJ1-1 provide the parts outside the CDR3, is EPEVTQTPSHQVTQMGQEVILRCVPISNHLYFYWYRQILGQKVEFLVSFYNNEISEKSEIFDDQFSVERPDGSNFTLKIRSTKLEDSAMYFCASSEWTEAFFGQGTRLTVV.